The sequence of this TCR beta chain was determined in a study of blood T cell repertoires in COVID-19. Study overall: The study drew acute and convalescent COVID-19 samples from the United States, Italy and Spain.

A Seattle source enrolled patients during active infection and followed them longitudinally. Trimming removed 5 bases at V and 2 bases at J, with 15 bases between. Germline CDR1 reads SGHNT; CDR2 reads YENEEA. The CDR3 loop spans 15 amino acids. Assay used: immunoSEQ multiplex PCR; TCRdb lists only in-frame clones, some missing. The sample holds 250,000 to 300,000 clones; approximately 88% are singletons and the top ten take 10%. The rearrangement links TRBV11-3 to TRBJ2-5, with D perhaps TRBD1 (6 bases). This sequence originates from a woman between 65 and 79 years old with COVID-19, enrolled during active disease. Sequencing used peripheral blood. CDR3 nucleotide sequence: TGTGCCAGCAGCGCCGACGGGACACGACAAGAGACCCAGTACTTC. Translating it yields CASSADGTRQETQYF.